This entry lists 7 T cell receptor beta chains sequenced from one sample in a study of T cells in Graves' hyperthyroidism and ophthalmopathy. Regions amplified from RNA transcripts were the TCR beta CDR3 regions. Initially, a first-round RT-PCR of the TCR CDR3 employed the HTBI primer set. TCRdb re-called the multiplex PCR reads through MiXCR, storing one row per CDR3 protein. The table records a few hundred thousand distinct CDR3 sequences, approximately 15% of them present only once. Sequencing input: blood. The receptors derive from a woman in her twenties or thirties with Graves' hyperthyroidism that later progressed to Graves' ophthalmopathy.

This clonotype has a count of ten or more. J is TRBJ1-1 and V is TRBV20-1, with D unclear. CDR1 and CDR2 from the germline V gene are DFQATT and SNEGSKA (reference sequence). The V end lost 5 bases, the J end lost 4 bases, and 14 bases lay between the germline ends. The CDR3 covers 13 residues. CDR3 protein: CSAPQDAGTEAFF. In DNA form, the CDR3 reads TGCAGTGCTCCTCAGGATGCCGGCACTGAAGCTTTCTTT.

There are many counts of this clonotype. DNA for the CDR3: TGTGCCAGCTCACCACGTCAGGACACAACTAATGAAAAACTGTTTTTT. Translating it yields CASSPRQDTTNEKLFF. The rearrangement joins TRBV18 to TRBJ1-4; TRBD1 is a possible D gene (5 bases). Trimming removed 1 base from V and 0 bases from J, with 9 bases in between. The CDR3 covers 16 residues. Per the germline V gene, CDR1 is KGHSH and CDR2 is LQKENI.

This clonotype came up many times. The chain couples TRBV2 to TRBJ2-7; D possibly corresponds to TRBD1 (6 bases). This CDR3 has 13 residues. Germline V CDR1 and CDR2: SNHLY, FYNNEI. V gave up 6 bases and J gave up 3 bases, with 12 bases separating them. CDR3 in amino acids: CASRDTGIYEQYF. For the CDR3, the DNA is TGTGCCAGCAGAGATACAGGGATCTACGAGCAGTACTTC.

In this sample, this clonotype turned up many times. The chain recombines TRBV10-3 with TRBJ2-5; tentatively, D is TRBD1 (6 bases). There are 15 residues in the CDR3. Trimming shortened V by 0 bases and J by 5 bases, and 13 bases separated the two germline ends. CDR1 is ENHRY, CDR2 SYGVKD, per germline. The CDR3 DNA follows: TGTGCCATCAGTGAGTCCGGGACAATCGGGGAGACCCAGTACTTC. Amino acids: CAISESGTIGETQYF.

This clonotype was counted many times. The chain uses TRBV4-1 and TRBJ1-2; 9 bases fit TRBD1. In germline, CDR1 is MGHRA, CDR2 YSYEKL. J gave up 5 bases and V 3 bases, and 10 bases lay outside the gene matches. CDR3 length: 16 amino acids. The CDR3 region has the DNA TGCGCCAGCAGCCAGGAACAGGGGGCGCAGATTTATGGCTACACCTTC. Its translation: CASSQEQGAQIYGYTF.

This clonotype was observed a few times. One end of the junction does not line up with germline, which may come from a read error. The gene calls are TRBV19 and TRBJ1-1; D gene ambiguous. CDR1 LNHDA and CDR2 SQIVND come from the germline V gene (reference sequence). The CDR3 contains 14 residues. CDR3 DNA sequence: TGTGCCATCTCTGAGGGCACGGGGAACACTGAAGTTTTCTTT. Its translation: CAISEGTGNTEVFF.

CDR3 region: CSSGLSGVNNQPQHF. The CDR3 bases are TGTTCCTCGGGCCTATCAGGTGTTAACAATCAGCCCCAGCATTTT. This chain joins TRBV19 and TRBJ1-5; D gene ambiguous. The CDR3 has 15 residues. The germline V gene encodes CDR1 LNHDA and CDR2 SQIVND (reference sequence).